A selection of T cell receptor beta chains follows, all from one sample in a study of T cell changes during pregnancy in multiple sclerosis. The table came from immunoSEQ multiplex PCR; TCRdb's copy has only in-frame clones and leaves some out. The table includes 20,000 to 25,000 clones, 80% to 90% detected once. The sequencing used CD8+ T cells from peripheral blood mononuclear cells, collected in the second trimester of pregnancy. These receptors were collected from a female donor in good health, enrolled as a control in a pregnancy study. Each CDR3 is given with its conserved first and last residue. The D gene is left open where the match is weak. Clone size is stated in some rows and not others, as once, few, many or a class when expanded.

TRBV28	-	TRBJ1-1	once	CASREDTEAFF
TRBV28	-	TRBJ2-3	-	CASSDVQGVIIDTQYF
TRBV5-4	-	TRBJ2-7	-	CASSFTLGEQYF
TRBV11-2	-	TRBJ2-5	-	CASSFQRRETQYF
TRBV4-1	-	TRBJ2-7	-	CASSQTFQGGEQYF
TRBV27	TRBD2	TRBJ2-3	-	CASSLFSGTLPDTQYF
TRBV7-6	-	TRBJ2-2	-	CASSLAGAGDWSGELFF
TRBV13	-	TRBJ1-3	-	CASSEIRAGASGNTIYF
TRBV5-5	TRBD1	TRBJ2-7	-	CASSWTGDEQYF
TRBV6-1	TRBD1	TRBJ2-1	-	CASNGQGSYNEQFF
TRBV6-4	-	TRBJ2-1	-	CASSSGQGSYNEQFF
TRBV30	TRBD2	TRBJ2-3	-	CAWTSGRVRSTDTQYF
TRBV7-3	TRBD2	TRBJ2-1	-	CASSSGLAGNNEQFF
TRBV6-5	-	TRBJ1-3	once	CASSYSTEGGNTIYF
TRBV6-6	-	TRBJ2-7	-	CASSYRDEQYF
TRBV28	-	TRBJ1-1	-	CASSWMGARTEAFF
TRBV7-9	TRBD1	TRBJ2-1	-	CASRQGQNNEQFF
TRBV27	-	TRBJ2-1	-	CASSLSSYNEQFF
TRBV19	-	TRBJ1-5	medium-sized	CASSIIREVQPQHF
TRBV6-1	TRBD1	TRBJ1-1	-	CASSGTGDTEAFF
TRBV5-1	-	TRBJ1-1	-	CASSPRGGNTEAFF
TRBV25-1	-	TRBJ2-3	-	CASIPGVSTDTQYF
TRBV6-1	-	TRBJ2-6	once	CASSSSYSGANVLTF
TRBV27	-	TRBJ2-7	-	CASSSYEQYF
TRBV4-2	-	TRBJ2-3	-	CASSQGKGDGTDTQYF
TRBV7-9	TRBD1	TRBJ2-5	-	CASSLDRGETQYF
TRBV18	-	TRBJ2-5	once	CASSPGGGPQETQYF
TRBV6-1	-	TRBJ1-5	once	CASSEFTGRGGNQPQHF
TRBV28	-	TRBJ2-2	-	CASSPPSSAGELFF
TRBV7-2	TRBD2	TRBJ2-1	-	CASSLVGGPGLAGNEQFF
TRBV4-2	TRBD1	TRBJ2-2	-	CASSQDPGQEVTGELFF
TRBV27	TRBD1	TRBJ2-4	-	CASSLMGQGSGFQYF
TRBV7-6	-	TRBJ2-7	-	CASSLVQGWDEQYF
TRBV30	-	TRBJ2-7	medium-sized	CACIQDYEQYF
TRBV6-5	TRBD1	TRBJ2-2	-	CASSPTGGGGELFF
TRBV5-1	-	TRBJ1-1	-	CASSPKTGTDTEAFF
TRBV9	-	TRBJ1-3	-	CASSVDWDSGNTIYF
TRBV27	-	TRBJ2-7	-	CASRRTASYEQCF
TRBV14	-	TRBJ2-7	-	CASSPARGSDYEQYF
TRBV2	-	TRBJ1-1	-	CASRSGTYENTEAFF
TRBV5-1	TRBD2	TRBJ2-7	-	CASSLDWTSPYEQYF
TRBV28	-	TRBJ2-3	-	CASSLRGIQSTDTQYF
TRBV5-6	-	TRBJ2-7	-	CASSLGGDEQYF